What follows is one TCR beta chain and its context. The antigen is undetermined. The sample originates from a study of identifying expanded T cells in peripheral blood. Whole-study results and caveats: Over approximately two and four weeks, about 15 and 19 clones changed, versus around 1.1 between replicates.

No infections or other immune events were documented during collection. The table came from immunoSEQ multiplex PCR; TCRdb's copy has only in-frame clones and leaves some out. The sample holds about 91,000 clones, about nine tenths seen once. Sequencing was performed on blood. The receptor was derived from a person between 18 and 75 years old in good health.

The CDR3 sequence is CRDIWPDPKQKPLHF. Here the CDR3 DNA reads TGCCGTGACATTTGGCCGGACCCAAAACAGAAACCCCTCCACTTT. The chain combines TRBV5-1 with TRBJ1-6, with D unclear. From germline, CDR1 is SGHRS and CDR2 YFSETQ. The CDR3 has 15 residues.